This TCR beta chain was observed in a study of blood T cell repertoires in COVID-19. Study-level information: Material from acute and convalescent COVID-19 was sourced from the United States, Italy and Spain.

Germline V gives CDR1 SGHDT, CDR2 YYEEEE. With 0 bases removed from V and 1 base from J, the gap between germline ends came to 9 bases. CDR3 length: 15 residues. TCRdb keeps only in-frame clones here, not all; method: immunoSEQ multiplex PCR. The profile shows around 300,000 clones, roughly nine tenths of them singletons. The TCR originated in a man younger than 35 with active or convalescent COVID-19. The chain employs TRBV5-6 and TRBJ2-3, with D hard to call. What was sequenced was peripheral blood. The CDR3 DNA reads TGTGCCAGCAGCTTGGAATATTTAGGCACAGATACGCAGTATTTT. It specifies CASSLEYLGTDTQYF.